This is a list of T cell receptor beta chains from one sample in a study of T cell responses to AZD1222 COVID-19 vaccine. Assay: immunoSEQ multiplex PCR; the TCRdb copy retains only in-frame clones and omits some. The sample carries 75,000 to 95,000 clones, 92% recorded once. Sequencing used peripheral blood, obtained on day 0 of MenACWY control vaccination. The receptors were gathered from an adult in good health. Each CDR3 is given with its conserved first and last residue. The order of the fields is V gene, J gene, CDR3 protein.

>TRBV7-2|TRBJ2-2
CASSIIAGTGNTGELFF
>TRBV7-8|TRBJ1-5
CASSASQGIDQPQHF
>TRBV29-1|TRBJ1-2
CSVDRGPNYGYTF
>TRBV7-8|TRBJ1-2
CASSPSRRHGYTF
>TRBV6-6|TRBJ1-5
CASSDSTGIGQPQHF
>TRBV19|TRBJ1-5
CASRSQNSNQPQHF
>TRBV19|TRBJ1-5
CASSMDSYSNQPQHF
>TRBV2|TRBJ1-3
CASRGRSGNTIYF
>TRBV2|TRBJ2-5
CASSDSTGTQYF
>TRBV18|TRBJ2-3
CASSPGSAGADTQYF
>TRBV9|TRBJ2-3
CASSVRDTSGGHTDTQYF
>TRBV18|TRBJ2-7
CASSPPGSGGNEQYF
>TRBV2|TRBJ2-3
CASSEGQVGDTQYF
>TRBV28|TRBJ1-2
CASKTGLYGYTF
>TRBV11-2|TRBJ2-5
CASSEVVLAGPNFQETQYF
>TRBV6-1|TRBJ1-4
CASSGQGGATNEKLFF
>TRBV19|TRBJ1-4
CASSIGRGNEKLFF
>TRBV4-1|TRBJ1-6
CASSQEMGVKLHF
>TRBV5-6|TRBJ2-1
CASSTGTSGGIFEQFF
>TRBV9|TRBJ2-7
CASSEGTGAYEQYF
>TRBV6-2/TRBV6-3|TRBJ2-7
CASSRWTGPYEQYF
>TRBV2|TRBJ1-4
CAIRWTASNEKLFF
>TRBV5-1|TRBJ1-2
CASSSPDRNYGYTF
>TRBV7-9|TRBJ1-1
CASSFTAEAFF
>TRBV4-3|TRBJ1-4
CASSQGQGADEKLFF
>TRBV27|TRBJ1-5
CASSFGGWDQPQHF
>TRBV9|TRBJ2-5
CASSVETAPETQYF